Presented here are 32 T cell receptor beta chains from one specimen sequenced in a study of OX40 agonist ivuxolimab in advanced cancers. The table came from immunoSEQ multiplex PCR; TCRdb's copy has only in-frame clones and leaves some out. This sample carries 70,000 to 100,000 clones, 85% to 90% of them seen once, and the ten largest clones take roughly 2.1%. The input for sequencing was CD4+ or CD8+ T cells sorted from blood, taken in a trial of the OX40 agonist ivuxolimab. Receptor source: an adult with an advanced solid tumor such as melanoma, head and neck, liver or kidney cancer.

The chain is built from TRBV5-5 and TRBJ2-6, with D perhaps TRBD1 or TRBD2 (5 bases each). Germline values: CDR1 SGHKS, CDR2 YYEKEE (reference sequence). The V end lost 7 bases, the J end lost 2 bases, and 7 bases lay between the germline ends. The CDR3 runs to 13 residues. For the CDR3, the DNA is TGTGCCAGCGGGACCCCTGGGGCCAACGTCCTGACTTTC. As protein: CASGTPGANVLTF.

The gene calls are TRBV5-1 and TRBJ2-3; 10 nucleotides match TRBD1. The CDR3 contains 16 residues. Germline V gene data show CDR1 as SGHRS and CDR2 as YFSETQ. V trimming: 2 bases; J trimming: 5 bases; junction bases outside the gene matches: 8. Here the CDR3 reads CASSLQTGGGVDTQYF. The DNA of the CDR3 is TGCGCCAGCAGCTTACAGACAGGGGGCGGAGTAGATACGCAGTATTTT.

The chain recombines TRBV11-3 with TRBJ1-3, with D unresolved. CDR1 and CDR2 from the germline V gene are SGHNT and YENEEA. Trimming left V 5 bases short and J 7 bases short, with 21 bases between. The CDR3 contains 16 residues. The CDR3: CASSLPPGSLWNTIYF. The CDR3 bases are TGTGCCAGCAGCCTACCTCCCGGATCTCTGTGGAACACCATATATTTT. The entire variable domain, with the rest obtained from reference TRBV11-3 and TRBJ1-3, is as follows: EAGVVQSPRYKIIEKKQPVAFWCNPISGHNTLYWYLQNLGQGPELLIRYENEEAVDDSQLPKDRFSAERLKGVDSTLKIQPAELGDSAVYLCASSLPPGSLWNTIYFGEGSWLTVV.

This clone appeared once. The chain has TRBV2 and TRBJ1-2, with a weak D call TRBD1 (5 bases). The V gene's germline CDR1 is SNHLY and CDR2 FYNNEI. This CDR3 is built from 14 residues. Trimming shortened V by 3 bases and J by 7 bases, and 15 bases separated the two germline ends. CDR3 residues: CASSEGRGLGGYTF. The CDR3 DNA reads TGTGCCAGCAGTGAGGGTAGGGGCTTAGGTGGCTACACCTTC. The whole variable domain, filled in from reference TRBV2 and TRBJ1-2, reads EPEVTQTPSHQVTQMGQEVILRCVPISNHLYFYWYRQILGQKVEFLVSFYNNEISEKSEIFDDQFSVERPDGSNFTLKIRSTKLEDSAMYFCASSEGRGLGGYTFGSGTRLTVV.

The chain links TRBV11-2 to TRBJ2-7, with unresolved D. This CDR3 is built from 14 residues. Trimming cost V 0 bases and J 1 base, with 7 bases left between them. Germline loops: CDR1 SGHAT, CDR2 FQNNGV. CDR3 region: CASSLDTVSYEQYF. CDR3 in DNA: TGTGCCAGCAGCTTAGATACTGTTTCCTACGAGCAGTACTTC.

This clone was seen a few times. This rearrangement joins TRBV5-1 to TRBJ1-2, with 7 nucleotides matching TRBD1. The V and J ends lost 4 bases and 8 bases, in that order; junction bases with no gene match: 8. CDR1 is SGHRS and CDR2 is YFSETQ in the germline V gene. The CDR3 runs to 13 residues. CDR3 loop: CASSLSTGEGYTF. CDR3 coding DNA: TGCGCCAGCAGCCTATCCACAGGGGAGGGCTACACCTTC.

This chain joins TRBV6-1 and TRBJ2-1, with TRBD2 as a possible D gene (6 bases). V gave up 7 bases and J gave up 7 bases, with 14 bases separating them. Germline assignment: CDR1 MNHNS and CDR2 SASEGT. The CDR3 contains 13 residues. Here the CDR3 reads CASTTGTPNEQFF. The CDR3 nucleotides read TGTGCCAGCACAACCGGGACTCCAAATGAGCAGTTCTTC.

The J gene is TRBJ1-5, the V gene TRBV18; D ambiguous. Per the germline V gene, CDR1 is KGHSH and CDR2 is LQKENI. Trimming shortened V by 2 bases and J by 0 bases, and 5 bases separated the two germline ends. This CDR3 comprises 14 residues. CDR3 sequence reads: CASSPGISNQPQHF. DNA of the CDR3: TGTGCCAGCTCACCAGGGATTAGCAATCAGCCCCAGCATTTT.

About this clone itself: This may be a read error, as it is one base from a much larger clone. The chain joins TRBV4-2 to TRBJ1-3, with TRBD1 matching 7 bases. This CDR3 is built from 14 residues. Looked up from germline, CDR1 is LGHNA and CDR2 is YNFKEQ. J lost 1 base, V lost 4 bases, and 1 base had no gene match. The CDR3 nucleotides are TGTGCCAGCAGCCCACAGGGGTCTGGAAACACCATATATTTT. It specifies CASSPQGSGNTIYF.

The chain couples TRBV19 to TRBJ1-5, with D possibly matching TRBD1 (6 bases). CDR3 length: 18 amino acids. From germline, CDR1 is LNHDA and CDR2 SQIVND (reference sequence). The V gene lost 4 bases and the J gene lost 0 bases, with 19 bases spanning the gap. This CDR3 reads CASSTRPAGADSNQPQHF. CDR3 nucleotides: TGTGCCAGTAGTACGCGACCAGCGGGGGCCGATAGCAATCAGCCCCAGCATTTT.

There are a few counts of this clone. The chain uses TRBV7-3 and TRBJ2-1, with 7 nucleotides matching TRBD2. CDR1 and CDR2 (germline): SGHTA, FQGTGA. The CDR3 totals 15 residues. The V segment lost 1 base and the J segment 6 bases; nucleotides outside the gene matches: 6. The CDR3 sequence is CASSLSGSDINEQFF. CDR3 DNA sequence: TGTGCCAGCAGCTTAAGCGGGAGTGACATCAATGAGCAGTTCTTC.

On this clone: Distinct nucleotide sequences in the sample also encode this CDR3. The chain recombines TRBV19 with TRBJ1-5; 9 nucleotides match TRBD1. This CDR3 is built from 16 residues. Germline loops: CDR1 LNHDA, CDR2 SQIVND (reference sequence). The V segment lost 2 bases and the J segment 4 bases; nucleotides outside the gene matches: 6. CDR3 sequence: CASSIRAGTGNQPQHF. In nucleotides, the CDR3 is TGTGCCAGTAGTATAAGGGCCGGGACAGGGAATCAGCCCCAGCATTTT.

The chain is built from TRBV5-4 and TRBJ2-7; no clear D gene. CDR3 length equals 13 residues. Germline V lookup: CDR1 SGHNT, CDR2 YYREEE (reference sequence). V dropped 0 bases and J dropped 2 bases, with 6 bases sitting between them. CDR3 sequence: CASSLDTTYEQYF. The CDR3 DNA reads TGTGCCAGCAGCTTGGACACTACCTACGAGCAGTACTTC.

The chain joins TRBV10-3 to TRBJ2-1, with 7 positions matching TRBD2. V lost 6 bases and J lost 3; bases outside the gene matches: 8. Per germline, CDR1 ENHRY and CDR2 SYGVKD. CDR3 size: 15 residues. The DNA for the CDR3 is TGTGCCATCAGGCGGGCGGGAGATCTCTACAATGAGCAGTTCTTC. Translating it yields CAIRRAGDLYNEQFF.

This clone was observed a single time. J is TRBJ1-2 and V is TRBV7-2; D is perhaps TRBD1 (5 bases). The CDR3 length is 15 residues. The ends were cut back, 5 bases at V and 8 bases at J, with 21 bases in the middle. The germline V gene encodes CDR1 SGHTA and CDR2 FQGNSA. The CDR3 spells CASSTRVRDPFGYTF. In DNA form, the CDR3 reads TGTGCCAGCAGCACCAGGGTAAGGGACCCATTCGGCTACACCTTC.

The chain links TRBV2 to TRBJ2-3; perhaps D is TRBD1 or TRBD2 (6 bases each). There are 14 residues in the CDR3. The V end lost 6 bases, the J end lost 1 base, and 11 bases lay between the germline ends. In germline, CDR1 is SNHLY, CDR2 FYNNEI. CDR3 nucleotide sequence: TGTGCCAGCAGGCGGGACACGGGCACAGATACGCAGTATTTT. As protein: CASRRDTGTDTQYF.

The chain joins TRBV28 to TRBJ1-2; maybe TRBD1 (6 bases). Germline loops: CDR1 MDHEN, CDR2 SYDVKM. CDR3 length equals 14 residues. Trimming took off 7 bases at V and 7 bases at J, with 19 bases between the two ends. CDR3 in amino acids: CASTQSGGAGGYTF. In DNA form, the CDR3 reads TGTGCCAGCACCCAATCGGGGGGGGCGGGTGGCTACACCTTC.

This chain uses TRBV11-2 with TRBJ2-7; D is ambiguous. V lost 2 bases, J lost 6 bases, and 14 bases lay in between. The CDR3 is made up of 14 amino acids. Germline CDR1 is SGHAT and CDR2 is FQNNGV. The CDR3 protein is CASSLFRTTGEQYF. The CDR3 region has the DNA TGTGCCAGCAGCTTATTCCGAACGACGGGCGAGCAGTACTTC. Drawing the rest from reference TRBV11-2 and TRBJ2-7, the complete variable domain is EAGVAQSPRYKIIEKRQSVAFWCNPISGHATLYWYQQILGQGPKLLIQFQNNGVVDDSQLPKDRFSAERLKGVDSTLKIQPAKLEDSAVYLCASSLFRTTGEQYFGPGTRLTVT.

The rearrangement joins TRBV5-6 to TRBJ1-2; no firm D call. This CDR3 contains 14 residues. Trimming removed 3 bases from V and 0 bases from J, with 9 bases in between. The germline V gene encodes CDR1 SGHDT and CDR2 YYEEEE. The CDR3 region has the DNA TGTGCCAGCAGCTCCCCGACGGCTAACTATGGCTACACCTTC. As protein: CASSSPTANYGYTF.

This clone was seen a handful of times. The chain employs TRBV27 and TRBJ2-3, with 7 positions matching TRBD1. J was trimmed by 1 base and V by 8 bases; bases with no gene match: 3. The CDR3 sequence is 13 residues long. The germline V gene has CDR1 MNHEY and CDR2 SMNVEV (reference sequence). CDR3 coding DNA: TGTGCCAGCGGTACAGGGGGCACAGATACGCAGTATTTT. Protein: CASGTGGTDTQYF.

The chain uses TRBV5-1 and TRBJ2-1; D is perhaps TRBD1 or TRBD2 (6 bases each). V lost 5 bases, J lost 4 bases, and 13 bases lay in between. The CDR3 loop spans 14 amino acids. Germline V gene lookup returns CDR1 SGHRS and CDR2 YFSETQ. As DNA, the CDR3 is TGCGCCAGCAGGGTGGGGGGCTCTTACAATGAGCAGTTCTTC. Translating gives CASRVGGSYNEQFF. Using reference TRBV5-1 and TRBJ2-1 for the parts outside the CDR3, the full variable domain is KAGVTQTPRYLIKTRGQQVTLSCSPISGHRSVSWYQQTPGQGLQFLFEYFSETQRNKGNFPGRFSGRQFSNSRSEMNVSTLELGDSALYLCASRVGGSYNEQFFGPGTRLTVL.

This rearrangement joins TRBV7-9 to TRBJ1-2, with TRBD1 matching over 9 bases. The length of the CDR3 is 17 residues. Germline CDR1 and CDR2: SEHNR and FQNEAQ (reference sequence). V trimming: 5 bases; J trimming: 1 base; junction bases outside the gene matches: 11. For the CDR3, the DNA is TGTGCCAGCAGCCTCCGACATCCGGGACAGGGTAACTATGGCTACACCTTC. Its protein product is CASSLRHPGQGNYGYTF.

The V gene is TRBV11-2, the J gene TRBJ1-3; 7 bases map to TRBD1. J was trimmed by 1 base and V by 6 bases; bases with no gene match: 3. CDR1 is SGHAT, CDR2 FQNNGV, per germline. The CDR3 extends over 14 amino acids. The CDR3 DNA is TGTGCCAGCAGACGACAGGGTTCTGGAAACACCATATATTTT. This encodes CASRRQGSGNTIYF. The entire variable domain, with the rest obtained from reference TRBV11-2 and TRBJ1-3, is as follows: EAGVAQSPRYKIIEKRQSVAFWCNPISGHATLYWYQQILGQGPKLLIQFQNNGVVDDSQLPKDRFSAERLKGVDSTLKIQPAKLEDSAVYLCASRRQGSGNTIYFGEGSWLTVV.

This clone appeared a few times. This chain joins TRBV28 and TRBJ1-1; 7 bases are shared with TRBD1. Germline CDR1 MDHEN, CDR2 SYDVKM. This CDR3 region has 14 residues. V shed 7 bases, J shed 5 bases, and the junction held 10 bases outside the gene matches. This chain's CDR3 is CASITRQGWTEAFF. Here the CDR3 DNA reads TGTGCCAGCATAACCCGACAGGGATGGACTGAAGCTTTCTTT.

V and J are TRBV28 and TRBJ2-2, with 8 bases lining up with TRBD2. This CDR3 spans 14 amino acids. Germline V gene lookup returns CDR1 MDHEN and CDR2 SYDVKM. The J segment lost 0 bases and the V segment lost 7 bases, leaving 1 base of the junction unmatched. CDR3 protein: CASMTSANTGELFF. The CDR3 DNA follows: TGTGCCAGCATGACTAGCGCGAACACCGGGGAGCTGTTTTTT.

The rearrangement joins TRBV4-1 to TRBJ2-3; D is undetermined. CDR1 and CDR2 from the germline V gene are MGHRA and YSYEKL. The CDR3 sequence is 12 residues long. V lost 0 bases and J 7 bases, leaving 5 bases between the germline ends. The CDR3 sequence: CASSQDFHTQYF. CDR3 sequence (DNA): TGCGCCAGCAGCCAAGACTTCCATACGCAGTATTTT.

The V and J genes are TRBV18 and TRBJ1-3, with no clear D. CDR3 size: 16 residues. V was clipped by 2 bases and J by 0 bases, with 11 bases between them. Per the germline V gene, CDR1 is KGHSH and CDR2 is LQKENI. The CDR3 DNA reads TGTGCCAGCTCACCATTGGGTGGCAGCTCTGGAAACACCATATATTTT. The encoded protein is CASSPLGGSSGNTIYF.

This rearrangement joins TRBV10-1 to TRBJ2-7, with 9 bases aligning to TRBD2. Germline CDR1 and CDR2: WNHNN and SYGVQD (reference sequence). The V segment lost 6 bases and the J segment 2 bases; nucleotides outside the gene matches: 8. The CDR3 covers 15 residues. The chain's CDR3 is CASREGLAQTYEQYF. The CDR3 nucleotides read TGCGCCAGCAGGGAAGGACTAGCGCAAACCTACGAGCAGTACTTC.

This CDR3 reads CASSENLSGELFF. In DNA form, the CDR3 reads TGTGCCAGCTCAGAGAACCTATCCGGGGAGCTGTTTTTT. This chain uses TRBV18 with TRBJ2-2; no reliable D call. V dropped 5 bases and J dropped 6 bases, with 10 bases sitting between them. Germline V gene sequence: CDR1 KGHSH, CDR2 LQKENI. This CDR3 has 13 residues.

The chain links TRBV30 to TRBJ2-6, with D unresolved. V dropped 0 bases and J dropped 2 bases, with 5 bases sitting between them. CDR1 and CDR2 (germline): GTSNPN, SVGIG (reference sequence). The CDR3 length is 14 residues. The CDR3 spells CAWSVLAGANVLTF. In nucleotides, the CDR3 is TGTGCCTGGAGTGTACTGGCTGGGGCCAACGTCCTGACTTTC.

The V gene is TRBV30, the J gene TRBJ1-4; D might be TRBD1 (5 bases). V was clipped by 0 bases and J by 4 bases, with 9 bases between them. The CDR3 has 14 residues. Germline V lookup: CDR1 GTSNPN, CDR2 SVGIG (reference sequence). CDR3 region: CAWSVRGRNEKLFF. In DNA, the CDR3 is TGTGCCTGGAGTGTAAGGGGACGTAATGAAAAACTGTTTTTT.

The rearrangement links TRBV15 to TRBJ2-7; no reliable D call. The CDR3 contains 16 residues. V gave up 0 bases and J gave up 0 bases, with 12 bases separating them. The germline V gene encodes CDR1 LNHNV and CDR2 YYDKDF (reference sequence). Here the CDR3 reads CATSRDITTRSYEQYF. The CDR3 DNA sequence: TGTGCCACCAGCAGAGATATAACAACACGCTCCTACGAGCAGTACTTC.